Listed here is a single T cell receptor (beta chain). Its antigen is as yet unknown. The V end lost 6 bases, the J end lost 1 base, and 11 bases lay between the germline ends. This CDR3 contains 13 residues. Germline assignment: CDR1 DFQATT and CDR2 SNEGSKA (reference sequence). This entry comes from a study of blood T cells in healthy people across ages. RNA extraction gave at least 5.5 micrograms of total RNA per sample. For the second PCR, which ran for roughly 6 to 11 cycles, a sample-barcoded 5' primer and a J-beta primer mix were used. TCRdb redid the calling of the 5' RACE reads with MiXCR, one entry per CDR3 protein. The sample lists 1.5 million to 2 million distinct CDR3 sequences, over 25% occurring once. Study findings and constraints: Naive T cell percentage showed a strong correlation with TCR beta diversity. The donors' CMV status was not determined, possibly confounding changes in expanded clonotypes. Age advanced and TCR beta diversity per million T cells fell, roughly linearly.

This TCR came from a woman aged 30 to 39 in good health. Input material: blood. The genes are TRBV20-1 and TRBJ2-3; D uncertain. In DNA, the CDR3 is TGCAGTGCCCGAAAGCCGGGCACAGATACGCAGTATTTT. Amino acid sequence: CSARKPGTDTQYF.